This entry lists 3 T cell receptor beta chains sequenced from one sample in a study of blood T cell repertoires in COVID-19. Assay: immunoSEQ multiplex PCR; the TCRdb copy retains only in-frame clones and omits some. The table has some 70,000 clones, about 86% seen once; the top ten hold 1.4% to 1.5%. Sequenced material: peripheral blood. The receptors were sampled from a woman between 55 and 75 years old with acute or convalescent COVID-19.

The rearrangement uses TRBV19 and TRBJ2-5; 13 bases line up with TRBD2. The germline CDR1 and CDR2 sequences are LNHDA and SQIVND (reference sequence). J lost 2 bases, V lost 10 bases, and 7 bases had no gene match. This CDR3 has 15 amino acids. The CDR3 nucleotides are TGTGCCACGACTAGCGGGGGGACCTTTCAAGAGACCCAGTACTTC. Translated: CATTSGGTFQETQYF. Filled out from reference TRBV19 and TRBJ2-5, the complete variable domain reads DGGITQSPKYLFRKEGQNVTLSCEQNLNHDAMYWYRQDPGQGLRLIYYSQIVNDFQKGDIAEGYSVSREKKESFPLTVTSAQKNPTAFYLCATTSGGTFQETQYFGPGTRLLVL.

The V call is TRBV4-1, the J call TRBJ1-3; D is perhaps TRBD1 (6 bases). Trimming cost V 1 base and J 10 bases, with 14 bases left between them. The CDR3 has 14 residues. Germline V gene data show CDR1 as MGHRA and CDR2 as YSYEKL. The CDR3 spells CASSQAAGATTIYF. The CDR3 DNA sequence: TGCGCCAGCAGCCAAGCGGCAGGGGCAACGACCATATATTTT.

This chain joins TRBV5-5 and TRBJ1-5; 11 nucleotides match TRBD1. The CDR3 sequence is 17 residues long. CDR1 and CDR2 (germline): SGHKS, YYEKEE (reference sequence). Trimming at V came to 0 bases and at J to 7 bases, leaving 9 bases not matched to a gene. The CDR3 DNA sequence: TGTGCCAGCAGCTTGGCCGGGACAGGGGGTAAGGAGCAGCCCCAGCATTTT. Its protein product is CASSLAGTGGKEQPQHF.